The rows below give T cell receptor beta chains drawn from one sample of a study of blood T cell repertoires in COVID-19. Profiled with immunoSEQ multiplex PCR; TCRdb holds only in-frame clones, not every one. The top ten hold 7% to 8% of the sample, which has approximately 160,000 clones, more than 85% seen once. The source material was PBMCs or T cells enriched from blood (not recorded which). The origin of the receptors is a woman between 45 and 65 years old who had recovered from COVID-19. Each CDR3 is given with its conserved first and last residue. Where a row states a size, it is once, few, many or the class of an expanded clone; other rows omit it.

clone_size j_call v_call cdr3_length cdr3_aa
- TRBJ1-5 TRBV30 13 CAWSQTGVQPQHF
- TRBJ1-1 TRBV29-1 13 CSVGGGLNTEAFF
- TRBJ1-3 TRBV11-2 13 CASSLQGAYTIYF
once TRBJ2-5 TRBV6-4 13 CASSVSVQETQYF
- TRBJ2-1 TRBV19 16 CASSKLRQGAYNEQFF
- TRBJ2-1 TRBV7-2 12 CASRDTYNEQFF
- TRBJ1-1 TRBV18 16 CASSYDGTGRNTEAFF
- TRBJ2-2 TRBV19 15 CASSIGSAYTGELFF
- TRBJ2-7 TRBV6-5 13 CASMTSGRLEQYF
- TRBJ1-2 TRBV18 17 CASSPQGQGGIDYGYTF
- TRBJ1-1 TRBV9 12 CASSGGTDEAFF
- TRBJ2-5 TRBV5-4 16 CASSSKLAGVKETQYF
- TRBJ2-2 TRBV30 16 CACLPGLGTVTGELFF
once TRBJ2-7 TRBV27 16 CASSKYIDRKTYEQYF
- TRBJ1-5 TRBV11-2 15 CASSNSGQGGQPQHF
once TRBJ1-1 TRBV6-2/TRBV6-3 13 CASSFGQNTEAFF
few TRBJ1-3 TRBV7-9 15 CASSEQGAPGNTIYF
- TRBJ2-3 TRBV27 19 CASSRGLAGVSGSTDTQYF
- TRBJ1-2 TRBV28 13 CASTSPSVYGYTF
- TRBJ2-6 TRBV27 17 CASSPGQGYPGANVLTF
once TRBJ2-3 TRBV11-2 11 CASSLSDTQYF
- TRBJ2-1 TRBV7-3 13 CASSFRGDREQFF
- TRBJ2-5 TRBV7-2 18 CASSLGRGSSGRRETQYF
- TRBJ1-6 TRBV7-8 17 CASSLGGASSYNSPLHF
- TRBJ2-1 TRBV24-1 15 CATSSGLSSYNEQFF
- TRBJ2-1 TRBV5-1 15 CASSLAGETVNEQFF
- TRBJ2-1 TRBV5-1 17 CASSLDQGVFSDNEQFF
- TRBJ2-1 TRBV13 16 CASSPRGGRWIGEQFF
- TRBJ2-1 TRBV27 13 CASRQVSYNEQFF
- TRBJ1-4 TRBV19 15 CATATSAGPNEKLFF
- TRBJ1-3 TRBV6-5 16 CASSYSTGFKGNTIYF
- TRBJ1-3 TRBV30 18 CAWDRQRTGVPSGNTIYF
- TRBJ1-2 TRBV5-4 14 CASSKTGRGDGYTF
once TRBJ1-2 TRBV6-5 15 CASSTSGQGAGGYTF
once TRBJ2-7 TRBV6-2/TRBV6-3 12 CASSRRGHEQYF
- TRBJ2-1 TRBV5-1 14 CASSLDSSSGEQFF
- TRBJ2-1 TRBV11-2 15 CASARILGYDNEQFF
- TRBJ2-5 TRBV19 13 CASSIVGGETQYF
few TRBJ2-7 TRBV5-1 16 CASSLGLSSSSYEQYF
- TRBJ2-7 TRBV28 13 CASKRGGPYEQYF
- TRBJ1-3 TRBV7-9 14 CASSSQGAGNTIYF
- TRBJ1-5 TRBV3-1/TRBV3-2 15 CASSPSDRDYQPQHF
- TRBJ1-1 TRBV11-2 13 CASSLDGGASAFF
- TRBJ1-1 TRBV6-5 12 CASRLRGSEAFF
once TRBJ1-1 TRBV3-1/TRBV3-2 13 CASSYRGDTEAFF
once TRBJ2-1 TRBV28 15 CASSLPPANTGEQFF
once TRBJ2-3 TRBV18 16 CASSTSGTGVTDTQYF
- TRBJ2-2 TRBV29-1 19 CSVYKPPGLAGLNSGELFF
- TRBJ1-5 TRBV6-1 15 CASSEEGASSQPQHF
- TRBJ2-7 TRBV7-9 14 CASSLSRDSYEQYF
- TRBJ1-6 TRBV4-1 16 CASSQEGQGRNSPLHF
- TRBJ2-1 TRBV5-1 14 CASSPGTSNNEQFF
- TRBJ2-7 TRBV7-3 15 CASSLSSGTAYEQYF
once TRBJ2-3 TRBV21-1 18 CASSSHLEARASTDTQYF
- TRBJ1-1 TRBV3-1/TRBV3-2 15 CASRLDATAGREAFF
once TRBJ1-3 TRBV7-6 15 CASSTPTGPGNTIYF
- TRBJ1-1 TRBV19 15 CASSPGARWSTEAFF
once TRBJ1-3 TRBV6-5 15 CASRAQASSGNTIYF
- TRBJ1-2 TRBV27 13 CASSLRQGNGYTF
- TRBJ2-1 TRBV5-1 12 CASSRTYNEQFF